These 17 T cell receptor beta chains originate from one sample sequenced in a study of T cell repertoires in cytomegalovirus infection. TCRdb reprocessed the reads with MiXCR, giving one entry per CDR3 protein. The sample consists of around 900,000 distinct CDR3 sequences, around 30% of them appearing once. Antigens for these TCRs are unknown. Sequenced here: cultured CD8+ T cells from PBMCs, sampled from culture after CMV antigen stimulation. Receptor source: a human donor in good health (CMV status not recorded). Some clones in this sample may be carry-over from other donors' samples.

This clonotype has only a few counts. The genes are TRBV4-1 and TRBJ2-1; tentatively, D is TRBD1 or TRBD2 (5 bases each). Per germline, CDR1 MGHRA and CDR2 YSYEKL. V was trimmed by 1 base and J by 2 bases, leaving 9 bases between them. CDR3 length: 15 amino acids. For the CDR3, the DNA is TGCGCCAGCAGCCAAGTAAAGGGACCCTACAATGAGCAGTTCTTC. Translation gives CASSQVKGPYNEQFF.

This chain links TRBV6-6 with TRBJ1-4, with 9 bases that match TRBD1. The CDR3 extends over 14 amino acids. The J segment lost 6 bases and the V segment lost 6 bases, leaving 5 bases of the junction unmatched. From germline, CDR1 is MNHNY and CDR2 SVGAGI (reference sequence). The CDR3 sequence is CASRPRTGDEKLFF. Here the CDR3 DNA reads TGTGCCAGCAGGCCCCGGACAGGGGATGAAAAACTGTTTTTT.

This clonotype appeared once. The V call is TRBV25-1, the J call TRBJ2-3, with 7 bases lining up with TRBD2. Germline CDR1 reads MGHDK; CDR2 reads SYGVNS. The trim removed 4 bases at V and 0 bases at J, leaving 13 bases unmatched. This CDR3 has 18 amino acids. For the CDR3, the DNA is TGTGCCAGCAGTGGAGCTACTAGCGAGAGGACTAGCACAGATACGCAGTATTTT. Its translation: CASSGATSERTSTDTQYF.

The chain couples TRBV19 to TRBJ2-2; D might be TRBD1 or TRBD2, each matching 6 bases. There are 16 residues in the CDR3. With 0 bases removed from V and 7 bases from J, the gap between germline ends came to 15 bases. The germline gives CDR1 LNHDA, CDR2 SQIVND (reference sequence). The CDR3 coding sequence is TGTGCCAGTAGTATAGATAACGGGGGCTATGTCGGGGAGCTGTTTTTT. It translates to CASSIDNGGYVGELFF.

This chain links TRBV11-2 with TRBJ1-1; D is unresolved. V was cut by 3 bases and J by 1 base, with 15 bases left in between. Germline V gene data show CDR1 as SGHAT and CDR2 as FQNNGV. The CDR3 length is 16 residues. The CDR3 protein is CASSFWERGGNTEAFF. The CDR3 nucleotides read TGTGCCAGCAGCTTTTGGGAGCGGGGTGGGAACACTGAAGCTTTCTTT.

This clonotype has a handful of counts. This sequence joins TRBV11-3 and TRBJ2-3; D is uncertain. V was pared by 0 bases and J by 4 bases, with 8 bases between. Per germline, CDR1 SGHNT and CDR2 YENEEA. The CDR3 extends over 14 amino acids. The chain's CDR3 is CASSLDPFPDTQYF. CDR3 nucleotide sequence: TGTGCCAGCAGCTTAGACCCCTTCCCAGATACGCAGTATTTT.

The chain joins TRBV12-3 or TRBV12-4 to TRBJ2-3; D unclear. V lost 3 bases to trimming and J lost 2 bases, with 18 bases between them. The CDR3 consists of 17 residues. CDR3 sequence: CASSLAHSIPSTDTQYF. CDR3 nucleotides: TGTGCCAGCAGTTTGGCCCATTCAATCCCTTCCACAGATACGCAGTATTTT.

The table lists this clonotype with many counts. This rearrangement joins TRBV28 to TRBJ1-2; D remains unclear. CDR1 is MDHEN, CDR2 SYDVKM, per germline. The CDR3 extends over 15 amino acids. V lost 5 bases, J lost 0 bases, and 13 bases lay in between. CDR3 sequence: CASSVASSSNYGYTF. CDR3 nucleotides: TGTGCCAGCAGTGTCGCGTCCAGCTCTAACTATGGCTACACCTTC.

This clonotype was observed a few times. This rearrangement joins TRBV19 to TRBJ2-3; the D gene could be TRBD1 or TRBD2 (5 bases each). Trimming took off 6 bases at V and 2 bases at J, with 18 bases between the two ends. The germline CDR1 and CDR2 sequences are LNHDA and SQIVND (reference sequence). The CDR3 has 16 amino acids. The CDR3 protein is CASSTPWGKFTDTQYF. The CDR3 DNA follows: TGTGCCAGTAGCACCCCTTGGGGGAAGTTCACAGATACGCAGTATTTT.

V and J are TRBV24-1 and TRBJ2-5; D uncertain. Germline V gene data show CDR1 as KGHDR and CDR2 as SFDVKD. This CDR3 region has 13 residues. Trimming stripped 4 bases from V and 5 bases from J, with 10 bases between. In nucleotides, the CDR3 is TGTGCCACCAGTGACCATATGGAGGAGACCCAGTACTTC. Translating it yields CATSDHMEETQYF.

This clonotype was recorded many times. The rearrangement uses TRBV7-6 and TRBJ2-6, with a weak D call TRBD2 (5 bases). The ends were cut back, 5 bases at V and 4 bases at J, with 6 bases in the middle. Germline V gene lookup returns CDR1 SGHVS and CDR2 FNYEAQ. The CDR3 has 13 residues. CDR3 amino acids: CASSREGANVLTF. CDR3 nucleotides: TGTGCCAGCAGCCGGGAAGGGGCCAACGTCCTGACTTTC.

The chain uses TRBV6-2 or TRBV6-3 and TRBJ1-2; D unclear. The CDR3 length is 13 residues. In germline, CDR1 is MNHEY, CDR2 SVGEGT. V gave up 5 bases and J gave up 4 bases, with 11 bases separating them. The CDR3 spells CASSPNGFYGYTF. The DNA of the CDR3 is TGTGCCAGCAGTCCGAACGGATTCTATGGCTACACCTTC.

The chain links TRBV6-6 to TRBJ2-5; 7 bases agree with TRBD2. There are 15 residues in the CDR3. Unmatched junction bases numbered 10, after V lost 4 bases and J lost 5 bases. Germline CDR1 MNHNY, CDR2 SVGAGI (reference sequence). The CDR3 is CASSWGGQLGETQYF. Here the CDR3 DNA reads TGTGCCAGCAGTTGGGGGGGTCAGTTGGGTGAGACCCAGTACTTC.

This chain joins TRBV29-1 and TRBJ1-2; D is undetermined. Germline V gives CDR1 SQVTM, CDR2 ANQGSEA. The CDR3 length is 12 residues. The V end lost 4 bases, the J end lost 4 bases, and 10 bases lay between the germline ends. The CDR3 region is CSVGDHGYGYTF. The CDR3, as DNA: TGCAGCGTTGGAGATCACGGCTATGGCTACACCTTC.

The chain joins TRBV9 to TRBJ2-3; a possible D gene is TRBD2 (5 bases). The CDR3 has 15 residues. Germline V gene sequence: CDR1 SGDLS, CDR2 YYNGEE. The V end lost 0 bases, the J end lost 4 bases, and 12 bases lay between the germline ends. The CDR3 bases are TGTGCCAGCAGCGTAGAAGGGAGCGGCCCAGATACGCAGTATTTT. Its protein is CASSVEGSGPDTQYF.

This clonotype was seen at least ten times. The CDR3 DNA sequence: TGTGCCAGCAGCTTAAAGCCAGGGTGGGAGACCCAGTACTTC. The encoded protein is CASSLKPGWETQYF. The gene calls are TRBV7-2 and TRBJ2-5, with a weak D call TRBD1 (5 bases). The length of the CDR3 is 14 residues. Deletions cut 2 bases from V and 5 bases from J, with 12 bases between. CDR1 is SGHTA, CDR2 FQGNSA, per germline.

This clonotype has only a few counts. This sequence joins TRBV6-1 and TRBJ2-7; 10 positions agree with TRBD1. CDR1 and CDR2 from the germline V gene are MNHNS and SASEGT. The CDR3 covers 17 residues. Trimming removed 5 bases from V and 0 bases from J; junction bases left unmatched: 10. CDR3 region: CASSIETGGEGSYEQYV. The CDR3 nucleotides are TGTGCCAGCAGTATAGAGACAGGGGGCGAGGGCTCCTACGAGCAGTACGTC.